The 8 T cell receptor beta chains presented below share a single source sample, sequenced in a study of shared clonotypes between healthy human individuals. Measured with immunoSEQ multiplex PCR; TCRdb has only the in-frame clones, and not every one. The sample lists approximately 1.9 million clones; about 94% were seen once. CD8 cells regarded as naive lacked CD45RO, were positively chosen for CCR7, and omitted terminally differentiated effector memory CD45RA+ cells. Sequencing used naive CD8+ T cells from PBMCs. Receptors originate from a man younger than 35 in good health. Some clones in this sample may be carry-over from other donors' samples.

The chain recombines TRBV27 with TRBJ2-1; 10 bases line up with TRBD1. This CDR3 has 15 residues. The V segment lost 4 bases and the J segment 4 bases; nucleotides outside the gene matches: 4. Germline CDR1 is MNHEY and CDR2 is SMNVEV (reference sequence). The CDR3 region has the DNA TGTGCCAGCAGTTGGGACAGGGGTGTGTACAATGAGCAGTTCTTC. Protein sequence: CASSWDRGVYNEQFF.

This clone was seen a single time. The J gene is TRBJ2-7, the V gene TRBV6-5; D gene uncertain. The CDR3 runs to 16 residues. Germline lookup yields CDR1 MNHEY and CDR2 SVGAGI. The V end lost 0 bases, the J end lost 5 bases, and 17 bases lay between the germline ends. CDR3 sequence reads: CASSYSGPLSIHEQYF. The DNA of the CDR3 is TGTGCCAGCAGTTACTCAGGACCCCTATCTATCCACGAGCAGTACTTC.

The chain is built from TRBV7-3 and TRBJ2-7; 7 bases line up with TRBD1. J was trimmed by 3 bases and V by 2 bases; bases with no gene match: 7. This CDR3 is built from 15 residues. The germline CDR1 and CDR2 sequences are SGHTA and FQGTGA. CDR3 nucleotides: TGTGCCAGCAGCTTAGGTTTAGGGGGCGGCTACGAGCAGTACTTC. Protein: CASSLGLGGGYEQYF.

This chain uses TRBV5-8 with TRBJ1-2; 7 bases align to TRBD1. The trim removed 4 bases at V and 8 bases at J, leaving 5 bases unmatched. Germline V lookup: CDR1 SGHTS, CDR2 YDEGEE. The CDR3 has 12 residues. CDR3 protein: CASSITGEGYTF. CDR3 nucleotide sequence: TGTGCCAGCAGCATCACAGGGGAGGGCTACACCTTC.

This sequence joins TRBV5-1 and TRBJ2-7; possibly TRBD1 or TRBD2 for D (5 bases each). The CDR3 is 14 amino acids. Per germline, CDR1 SGHRS and CDR2 YFSETQ. V lost 3 bases to trimming and J lost 2 bases, with 12 bases between them. This CDR3 reads CASSWGTDAYEQYF. The DNA of the CDR3 is TGCGCCAGCAGCTGGGGGACGGATGCCTACGAGCAGTACTTC.

The chain recombines TRBV6-1 with TRBJ2-7; 9 bases match TRBD1. The V gene end was trimmed by 7 bases and the J gene end by 3 bases; junction bases not matched to a gene: 10. Germline values: CDR1 MNHNS, CDR2 SASEGT. This CDR3 region has 15 residues. CDR3 bases: TGTGCCAGCACCAGCGAGGGACAGGGTTTCTACGAGCAGTACTTC. As protein: CASTSEGQGFYEQYF.

Only one count was recorded for this clone. The V call is TRBV6-1, the J call TRBJ2-5, with 9 nucleotides matching TRBD2. The length of the CDR3 is 13 residues. The germline gives CDR1 MNHNS, CDR2 SASEGT. V lost 6 bases, J lost 5 bases, and 4 bases stayed unmatched. This CDR3 is CASSGLAWETQYF. The CDR3 DNA is TGTGCCAGCAGCGGACTAGCGTGGGAGACCCAGTACTTC.

The chain joins TRBV9 to TRBJ2-1; TRBD2 agrees at 8 bases. Per germline, CDR1 SGDLS and CDR2 YYNGEE. V shed 6 bases and J 8 bases; nucleotides not matched to a gene: 19. This CDR3 comprises 17 residues. CDR3 DNA sequence: TGTGCCAGCACCCTAAGCGGGGGTCCGAGCACTGGGGATGAGCAGTTCTTC. Translation gives CASTLSGGPSTGDEQFF.